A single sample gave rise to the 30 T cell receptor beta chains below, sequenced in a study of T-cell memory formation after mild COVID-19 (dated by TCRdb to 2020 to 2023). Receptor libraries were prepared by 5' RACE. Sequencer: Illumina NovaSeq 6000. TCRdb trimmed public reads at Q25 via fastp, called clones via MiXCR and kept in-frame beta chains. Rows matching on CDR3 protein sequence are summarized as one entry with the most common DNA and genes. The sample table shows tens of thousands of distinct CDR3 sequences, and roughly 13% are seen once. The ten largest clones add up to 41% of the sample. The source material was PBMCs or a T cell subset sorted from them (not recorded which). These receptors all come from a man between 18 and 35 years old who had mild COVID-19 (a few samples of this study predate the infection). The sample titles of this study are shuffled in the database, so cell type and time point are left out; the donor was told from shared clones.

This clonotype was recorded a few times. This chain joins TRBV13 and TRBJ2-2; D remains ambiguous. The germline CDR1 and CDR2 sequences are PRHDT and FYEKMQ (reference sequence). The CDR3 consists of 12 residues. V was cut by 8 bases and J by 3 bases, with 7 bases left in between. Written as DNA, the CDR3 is TGTGCCAGCCGAGTTGACACCGGGGAGCTGTTTTTT. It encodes CASRVDTGELFF.

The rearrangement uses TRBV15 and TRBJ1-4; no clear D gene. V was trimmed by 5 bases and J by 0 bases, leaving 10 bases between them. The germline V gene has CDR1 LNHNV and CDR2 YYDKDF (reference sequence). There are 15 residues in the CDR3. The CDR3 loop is CATSRVAATNEKLFF. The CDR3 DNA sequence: TGTGCCACCAGCCGAGTAGCTGCAACTAATGAAAAACTGTTTTTT.

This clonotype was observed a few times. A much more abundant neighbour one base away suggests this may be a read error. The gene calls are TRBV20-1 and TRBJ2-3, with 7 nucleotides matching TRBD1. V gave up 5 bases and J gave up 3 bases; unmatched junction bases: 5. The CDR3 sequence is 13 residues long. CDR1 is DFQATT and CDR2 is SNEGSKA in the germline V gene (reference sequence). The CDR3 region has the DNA TGCAGTGCTGGACAGGACCGGACAGATACGCAGTATTTT. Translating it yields CSAGQDRTDTQYF.

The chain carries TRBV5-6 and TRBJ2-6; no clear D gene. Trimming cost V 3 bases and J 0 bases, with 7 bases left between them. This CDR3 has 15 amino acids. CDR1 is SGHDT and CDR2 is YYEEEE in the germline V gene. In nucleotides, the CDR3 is TGTGCCAGCAGCTCCCTTGACTCTGGGGCCAACGTCCTGACTTTC. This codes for CASSSLDSGANVLTF.

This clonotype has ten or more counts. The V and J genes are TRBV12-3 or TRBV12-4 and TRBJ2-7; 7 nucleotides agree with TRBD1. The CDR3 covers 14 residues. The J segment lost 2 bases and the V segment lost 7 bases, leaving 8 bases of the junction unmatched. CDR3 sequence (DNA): TGTGCCAGCATCACCCTGACAGGGACCTACGAGCAGTACTTC. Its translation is CASITLTGTYEQYF.

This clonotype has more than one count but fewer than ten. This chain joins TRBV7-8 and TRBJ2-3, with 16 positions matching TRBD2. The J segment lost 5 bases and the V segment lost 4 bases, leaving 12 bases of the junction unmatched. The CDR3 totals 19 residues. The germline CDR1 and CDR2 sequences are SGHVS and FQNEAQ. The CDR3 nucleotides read TGTGCCAGCAGCTACACCGGGACTAGCGGGGGGGAACTCAAAGATACGCAGTATTTT. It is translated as CASSYTGTSGGELKDTQYF.

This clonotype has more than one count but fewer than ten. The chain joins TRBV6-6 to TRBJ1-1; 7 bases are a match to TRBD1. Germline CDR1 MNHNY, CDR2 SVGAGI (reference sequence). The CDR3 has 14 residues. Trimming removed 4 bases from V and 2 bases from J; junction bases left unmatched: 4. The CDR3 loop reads CASSWTGHNTEAFF. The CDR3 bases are TGTGCCAGCAGTTGGACAGGCCATAACACTGAAGCTTTCTTT.

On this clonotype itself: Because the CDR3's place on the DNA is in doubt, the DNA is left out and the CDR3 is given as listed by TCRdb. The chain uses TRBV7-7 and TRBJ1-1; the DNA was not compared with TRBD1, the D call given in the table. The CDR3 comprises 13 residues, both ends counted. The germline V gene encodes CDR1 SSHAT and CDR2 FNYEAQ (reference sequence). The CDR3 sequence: CASSFGPGTEAFF.

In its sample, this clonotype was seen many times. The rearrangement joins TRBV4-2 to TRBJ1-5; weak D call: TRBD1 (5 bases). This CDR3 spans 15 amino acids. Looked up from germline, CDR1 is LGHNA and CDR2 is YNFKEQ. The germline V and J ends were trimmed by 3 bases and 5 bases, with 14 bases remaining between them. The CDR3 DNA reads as TGTGCCAGCAGCCACCTGGGGGGGGGAGATCAGCCCCAGCATTTT. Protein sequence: CASSHLGGGDQPQHF.

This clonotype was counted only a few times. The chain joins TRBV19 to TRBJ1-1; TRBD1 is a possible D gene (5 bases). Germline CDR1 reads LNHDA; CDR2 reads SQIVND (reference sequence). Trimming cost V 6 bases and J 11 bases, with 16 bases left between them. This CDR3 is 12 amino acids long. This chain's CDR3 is CASSQAGSLAFF. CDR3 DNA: TGTGCCAGTAGCCAGGCAGGGTCGTTGGCTTTCTTT.

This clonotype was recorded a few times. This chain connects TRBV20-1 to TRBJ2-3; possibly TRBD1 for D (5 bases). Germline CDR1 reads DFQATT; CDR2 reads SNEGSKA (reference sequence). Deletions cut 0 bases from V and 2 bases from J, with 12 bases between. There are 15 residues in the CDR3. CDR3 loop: CSARDLQGLTDTQYF. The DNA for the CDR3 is TGCAGTGCTAGAGACCTCCAGGGCCTCACAGATACGCAGTATTTT.

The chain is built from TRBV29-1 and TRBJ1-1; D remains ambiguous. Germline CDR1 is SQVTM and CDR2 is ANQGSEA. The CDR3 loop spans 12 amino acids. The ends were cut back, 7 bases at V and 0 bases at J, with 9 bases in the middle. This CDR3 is CSGITVNTEAFF. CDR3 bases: TGCAGCGGTATTACAGTGAACACTGAAGCTTTCTTT.

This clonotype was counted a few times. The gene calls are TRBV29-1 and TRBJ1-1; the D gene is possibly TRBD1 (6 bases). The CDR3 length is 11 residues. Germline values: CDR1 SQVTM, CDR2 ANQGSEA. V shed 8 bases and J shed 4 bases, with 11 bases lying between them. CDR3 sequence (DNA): TGCAGCTACGGACAGTTCACTGAAGCTTTCTTT. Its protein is CSYGQFTEAFF.

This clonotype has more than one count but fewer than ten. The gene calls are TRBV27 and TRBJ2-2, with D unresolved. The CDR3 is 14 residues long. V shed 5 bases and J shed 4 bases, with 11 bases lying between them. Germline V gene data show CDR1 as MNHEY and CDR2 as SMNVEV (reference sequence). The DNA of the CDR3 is TGTGCCAGCAGTGTGGGGTCCGCCACCGGGGAGCTGTTTTTT. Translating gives CASSVGSATGELFF.

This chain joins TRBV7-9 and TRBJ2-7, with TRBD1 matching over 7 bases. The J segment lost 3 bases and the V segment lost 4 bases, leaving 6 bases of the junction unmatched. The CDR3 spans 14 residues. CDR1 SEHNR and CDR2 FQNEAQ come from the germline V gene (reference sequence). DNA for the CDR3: TGTGCCAGCAGCTCAGGACAGGAGAACTACGAGCAGTACGTC. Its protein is CASSSGQENYEQYV.

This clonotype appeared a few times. The CDR3 spells CASSQGRGLFTDTQYF. CDR3 in DNA: TGTGCCAGCAGCCAGGGCCGGGGACTTTTCACAGATACGCAGTATTTT. The chain joins TRBV3-1 to TRBJ2-3; weak D call: TRBD2 (6 bases). The V gene lost 3 bases and the J gene lost 2 bases, with 15 bases spanning the gap. CDR3 size: 16 residues. Germline CDR1 and CDR2: LGHDT and YNNKEL (reference sequence).

The CDR3 spells CASSRTGDNQPQHF. CDR3 DNA sequence: TGTGCCAGCAGCCGGACAGGGGACAATCAGCCCCAGCATTTT. The chain links TRBV7-9 to TRBJ1-5; 9 bases are a match to TRBD1. The CDR3 is 14 amino acids. With 5 bases clipped from V and 3 bases from J, the junction kept 2 bases outside the gene matches. The V gene's germline CDR1 is SEHNR and CDR2 FQNEAQ (reference sequence).

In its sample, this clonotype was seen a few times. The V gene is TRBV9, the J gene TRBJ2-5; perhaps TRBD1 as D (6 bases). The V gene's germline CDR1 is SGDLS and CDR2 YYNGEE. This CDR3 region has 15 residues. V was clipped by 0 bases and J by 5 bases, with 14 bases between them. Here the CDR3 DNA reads TGTGCCAGCAGCGTAGTAGGGGGTAGAGGGGAGACCCAGTACTTC. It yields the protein CASSVVGGRGETQYF. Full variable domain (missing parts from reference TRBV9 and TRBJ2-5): DSGVTQTPKHLITATGQRVTLRCSPRSGDLSVYWYQQSLDQGLQFLIQYYNGEERAKGNILERFSAQQFPDLHSELNLSSLELGDSALYFCASSVVGGRGETQYFGPGTRLLVL.

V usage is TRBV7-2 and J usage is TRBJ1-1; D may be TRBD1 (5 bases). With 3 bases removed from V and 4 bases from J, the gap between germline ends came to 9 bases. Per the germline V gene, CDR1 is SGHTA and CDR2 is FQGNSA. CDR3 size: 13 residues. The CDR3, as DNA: TGTGCCAGCAGCTTGGGCAGGGCCACTGAAGCTTTCTTT. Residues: CASSLGRATEAFF.

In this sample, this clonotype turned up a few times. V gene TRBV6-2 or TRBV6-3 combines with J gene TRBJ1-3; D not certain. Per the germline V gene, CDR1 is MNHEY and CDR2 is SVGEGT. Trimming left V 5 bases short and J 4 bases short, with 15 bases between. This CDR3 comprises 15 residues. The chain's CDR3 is CASSPSPDGGNTIYF. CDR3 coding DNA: TGTGCCAGCAGTCCATCCCCGGACGGAGGAAACACCATATATTTT.

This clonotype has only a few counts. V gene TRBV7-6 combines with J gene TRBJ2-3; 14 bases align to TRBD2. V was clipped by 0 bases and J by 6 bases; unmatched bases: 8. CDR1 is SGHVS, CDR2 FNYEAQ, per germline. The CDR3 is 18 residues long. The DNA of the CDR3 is TGTGCCAGCAGCTTAGCAGGACTAGCGGGGGGTATGACGGATACGCAGTATTTT. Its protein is CASSLAGLAGGMTDTQYF.

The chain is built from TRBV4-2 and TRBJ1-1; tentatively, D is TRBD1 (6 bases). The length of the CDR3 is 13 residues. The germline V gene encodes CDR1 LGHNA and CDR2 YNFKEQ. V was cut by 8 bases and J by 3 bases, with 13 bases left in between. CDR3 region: CASGPGEDTEAFF. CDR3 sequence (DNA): TGTGCCAGCGGCCCAGGGGAGGACACTGAAGCTTTCTTT.

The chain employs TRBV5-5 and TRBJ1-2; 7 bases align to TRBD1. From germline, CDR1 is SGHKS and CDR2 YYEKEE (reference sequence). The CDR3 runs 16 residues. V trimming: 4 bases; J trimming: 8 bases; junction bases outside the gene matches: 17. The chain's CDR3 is CASSPQRLQGRWGYTF. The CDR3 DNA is TGTGCCAGCAGCCCACAACGATTACAGGGGCGATGGGGCTACACCTTC.

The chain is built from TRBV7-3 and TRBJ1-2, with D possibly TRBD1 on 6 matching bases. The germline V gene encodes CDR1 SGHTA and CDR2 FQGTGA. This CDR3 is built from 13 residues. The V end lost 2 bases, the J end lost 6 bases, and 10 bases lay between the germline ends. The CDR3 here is CASSLGGRDGYTF. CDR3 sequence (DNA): TGTGCCAGCAGCTTAGGGGGCCGCGATGGCTACACCTTC.

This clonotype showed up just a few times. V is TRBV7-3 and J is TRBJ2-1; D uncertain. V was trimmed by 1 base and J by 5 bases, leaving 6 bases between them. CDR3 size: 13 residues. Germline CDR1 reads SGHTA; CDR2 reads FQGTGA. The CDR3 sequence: CASSLMGNNEQFF. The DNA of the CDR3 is TGTGCCAGCAGCTTAATGGGGAACAATGAGCAGTTCTTC. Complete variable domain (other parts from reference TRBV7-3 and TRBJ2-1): GAGVSQTPSNKVTEKGKYVELRCDPISGHTALYWYRQSLGQGPEFLIYFQGTGAADDSGLPNDRFFAVRPEGSVSTLKIQRTERGDSAVYLCASSLMGNNEQFFGPGTRLTVL.

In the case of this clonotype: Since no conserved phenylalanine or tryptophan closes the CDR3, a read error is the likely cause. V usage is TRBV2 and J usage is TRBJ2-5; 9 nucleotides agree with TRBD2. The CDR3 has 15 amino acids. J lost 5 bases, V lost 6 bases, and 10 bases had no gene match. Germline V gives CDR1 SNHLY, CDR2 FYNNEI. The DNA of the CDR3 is TGTGCCAGCAGCTCGGGACTAGCCTCGGGGGAGACCCAGTACTTA. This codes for CASSSGLASGETQYL.

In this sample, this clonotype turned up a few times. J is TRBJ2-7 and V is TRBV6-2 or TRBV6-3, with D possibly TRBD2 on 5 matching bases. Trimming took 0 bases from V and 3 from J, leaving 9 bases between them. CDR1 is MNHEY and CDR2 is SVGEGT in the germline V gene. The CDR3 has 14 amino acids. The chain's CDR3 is CASSYSTGVYEQYV. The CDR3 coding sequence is TGTGCCAGCAGTTACTCGACCGGGGTCTACGAGCAGTACGTC.

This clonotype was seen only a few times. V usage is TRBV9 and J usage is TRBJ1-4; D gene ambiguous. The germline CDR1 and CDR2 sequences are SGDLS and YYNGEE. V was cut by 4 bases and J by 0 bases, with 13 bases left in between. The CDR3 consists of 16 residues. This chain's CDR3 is CASSPGGSATNEKLFF. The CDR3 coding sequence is TGTGCCAGCAGCCCAGGCGGAAGTGCAACTAATGAAAAACTGTTTTTT.

The CDR3: CASRKQEATEAFF. Here the CDR3 DNA reads TGTGCCAGCAGAAAACAGGAGGCCACTGAAGCTTTCTTT. The rearrangement links TRBV14 to TRBJ1-1; D is possibly TRBD1 (5 bases). V was clipped by 6 bases and J by 4 bases, with 12 bases between them. Germline CDR1 SGHDN, CDR2 FVKESK. The CDR3 is made up of 13 amino acids.

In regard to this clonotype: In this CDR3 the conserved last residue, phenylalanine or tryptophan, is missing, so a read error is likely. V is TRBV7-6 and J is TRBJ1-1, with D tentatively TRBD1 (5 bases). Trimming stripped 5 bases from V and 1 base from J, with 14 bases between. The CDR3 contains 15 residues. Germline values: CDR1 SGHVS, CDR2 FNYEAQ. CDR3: CASSAPRGGNTEAFY. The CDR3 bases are TGTGCCAGCAGCGCCCCGCGGGGCGGGAACACTGAAGCTTTCTAT.